A selection of T cell receptor beta chains follows, all from one sample in a study of blood T cell repertoires in COVID-19. The method was immunoSEQ multiplex PCR; TCRdb's version includes in-frame clones alone and lacks a portion of them. Of about 310,000 clones in the sample, around 87% were seen once. The sample comprised peripheral blood. The receptors originated from a woman aged 45-60 years who had recovered from COVID-19. CDR3s include the opening cysteine and the closing phenylalanine or tryptophan. A D gene is named only where the DNA matches it firmly. Rows give clone size only sometimes, using once, few, many, or a class for an expanded clone.

TGTGCCAGCAGCTCCCACGGGACACCCTCCGGCTACACCTTC | CASSSHGTPSGYTF | . | TRBV11-2 | . | TRBJ1-2
TGTGCCAGTAGTATCGCCCCGGGAAGGAATCAGCCCCAGCATTTT | CASSIAPGRNQPQHF | . | TRBV19 | . | TRBJ1-5
TGTGCCACCAGCATTTACCGAACCCTCTCCGCGGGAGAAAACACAGATACGCAGTATTTT | CATSIYRTLSAGENTDTQYF | TRBD2 | TRBV15 | . | TRBJ2-3
TGTGCCAGCAGCGGGGGACAGGCGAGCTCTGGAAACACCATATATTTT | CASSGGQASSGNTIYF | TRBD1 | TRBV9 | . | TRBJ1-3
TGTGCCAGCATGGGACAGGGGAACACCGGGGAGCTGTTTTTT | CASMGQGNTGELFF | TRBD1 | TRBV2 | . | TRBJ2-2
TGTGCCAGCAGCCGGATTACTACAGGGTTCTACAATGAGCAGTTCTTC | CASSRITTGFYNEQFF | . | TRBV7-9 | . | TRBJ2-1
TGTGCCAGCAGTTTCCAGCGGGGTGGAGATACGCAGTATTTT | CASSFQRGGDTQYF | TRBD2 | TRBV27 | few | TRBJ2-3
TGCGCCAGCAGCCTAACAGGGGGCAATTCACCCCTCCACTTT | CASSLTGGNSPLHF | TRBD1 | TRBV4-3 | . | TRBJ1-6
TGTGCCAGCAGCTTAGGAAGGGGGCGCGGAAACACCATATATTTT | CASSLGRGRGNTIYF | TRBD1 | TRBV7-2 | . | TRBJ1-3
TGTGCCAGCAGTGGACAGGGGATATCCTATGGCTACACCTTC | CASSGQGISYGYTF | TRBD1 | TRBV2 | . | TRBJ1-2
TGCGCCAGCAGCGCACCGGTGGAGGGGAATGGCTACACCTTC | CASSAPVEGNGYTF | . | TRBV5-1 | . | TRBJ1-2
TGTGCCAGCAGCTTGAGGGGCGAGAATGAGCAGTTCTTC | CASSLRGENEQFF | . | TRBV5-8 | . | TRBJ2-1
TGCGCCAGCAGCTTGGGGACAGGGTCCTACAATGAGCAGTTCTTC | CASSLGTGSYNEQFF | TRBD1 | TRBV5-1 | . | TRBJ2-1
TGTGCCAGCAGCGTCGCGGGAACAGATACGCAGTATTTT | CASSVAGTDTQYF | . | TRBV9 | . | TRBJ2-3
TGTGCCAGCACCCTGAACACCGGGGAGCTGTTTTTT | CASTLNTGELFF | . | TRBV12-3/TRBV12-4 | . | TRBJ2-2
TGTGCCAGCAGTGACCCGGGACAGCCTAAAAACATTCAGTACTTC | CASSDPGQPKNIQYF | TRBD1 | TRBV6-1 | . | TRBJ2-4
TGTGCCAGCAGTAAACGCCGACGGGGAGAACAGCCCCAGCATTTT | CASSKRRRGEQPQHF | . | TRBV2 | . | TRBJ1-5
TGTGCCAGCAGCCAGGCTAGCGTCCAAGAGACCCAGTACTTC | CASSQASVQETQYF | . | TRBV5-4 | . | TRBJ2-5
TGTGCCAGCAGCTTAGCGCTAATTGGCAGGAGGCTATCAGAGACCCAGTACTTC | CASSLALIGRRLSETQYF | . | TRBV7-9 | once | TRBJ2-5
TGTGCCACCAGTCCGACCGGGGGGACTGAAGCTTTCTTT | CATSPTGGTEAFF | . | TRBV24-1 | many | TRBJ1-1
TGTGCCAGCAGCTTATTTAGCGGGGGCCCTAATGAGCAGTTCTTC | CASSLFSGGPNEQFF | TRBD2 | TRBV11-3 | . | TRBJ2-1